This T cell receptor (beta chain) was sequenced in a study of Ad26.COV2.S vaccination and SARS-CoV-2 variants. At the level of the study: In the study, Ad26.COV2.S was injected intramuscularly once, or twice 56 days apart.

Treatment described: 19 received Ad26.COV2.S at low or high dose, single or two shots; about 5 received placebo; per-sample allocation not given. Day 63 after the first vaccine or placebo injection was the time point for sampling. CDR1 and CDR2 from the germline V gene are MNHEY and SVGAGI. V shed 2 bases, J shed 9 bases, and the junction held 6 bases outside the gene matches. The CDR3 has 15 amino acids. Generated by immunoSEQ multiplex PCR, the TCRdb table keeps only in-frame clones and is missing some. The sample yields about 410,000 clones, approximately 90% seen once. This TCR was sampled from a person aged 18-60 years who received the Ad26.COV2.S COVID-19 vaccine or a placebo. The chain has TRBV6-5 and TRBJ1-6; 8 bases match TRBD1. The sample consisted of peripheral blood, taken in a trial of Ad26.COV2.S vaccine versus placebo. The CDR3 here is CASSYGGTGGSPLHF. Written as DNA, the CDR3 is TGTGCCAGCAGTTACGGAGGGACAGGTGGTTCACCCCTCCACTTT.